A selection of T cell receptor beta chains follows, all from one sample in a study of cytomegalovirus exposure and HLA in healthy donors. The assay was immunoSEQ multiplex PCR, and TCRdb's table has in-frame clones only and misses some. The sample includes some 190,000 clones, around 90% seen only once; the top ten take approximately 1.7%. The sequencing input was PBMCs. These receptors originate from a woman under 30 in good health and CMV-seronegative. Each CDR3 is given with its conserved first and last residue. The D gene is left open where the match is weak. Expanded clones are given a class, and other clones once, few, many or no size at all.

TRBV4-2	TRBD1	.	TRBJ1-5	TGTGCCAGCAGCCAAGGACAGGGGAAGGTCTATCAGCCCCAGCATTTT	CASSQGQGKVYQPQHF
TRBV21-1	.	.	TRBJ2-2	TGTGCCAGCAGCATTCTCCGGGACAGGGGTCCCACCGGGGAGCTGTTTTTT	CASSILRDRGPTGELFF
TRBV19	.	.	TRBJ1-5	TGTGCCAGTAGTGGGCGGGGGAGTCAGCCCCAGCATTTT	CASSGRGSQPQHF
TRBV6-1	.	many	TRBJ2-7	TGTGCCAGCAGTGTAGATTTCTACGAGCAGTACTTC	CASSVDFYEQYF
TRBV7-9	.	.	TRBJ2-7	TGTTCCAGCACCCCTGTATCAGAACCCTACGAGCAGTACTTC	CSSTPVSEPYEQYF
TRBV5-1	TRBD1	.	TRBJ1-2	TGCGCCAGCAGGCCCCCAGGGGGAGCTAACTATGGCTACACCTTC	CASRPPGGANYGYTF
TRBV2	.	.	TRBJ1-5	TGTGCCAGCAGTCAGGGGTATAACGGGAATCAGCCCCAGCATTTT	CASSQGYNGNQPQHF
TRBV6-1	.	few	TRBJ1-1	TGTGCCAGCAGTGAAGGCGAAATGAACACTGAAGCTTTCTTT	CASSEGEMNTEAFF
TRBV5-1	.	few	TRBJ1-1	TGCGCCAGCAGCTTGGAACCCGGGAACACTGAAGCTTTCTTT	CASSLEPGNTEAFF
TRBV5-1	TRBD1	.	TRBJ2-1	TGCGCCAGCAGTTTCCCGGGACAGGGTAATGAGCAGTTCTTC	CASSFPGQGNEQFF
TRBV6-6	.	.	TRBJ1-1	TGTGCCAGCAGTTACTCTTGGGGTGGGACTTTTGAAGCTTTCTTT	CASSYSWGGTFEAFF
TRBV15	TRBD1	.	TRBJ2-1	TGTGCCACCAGCAGAGATCAGGGACAGGTTAACAATGAGCAGTTCTTC	CATSRDQGQVNNEQFF
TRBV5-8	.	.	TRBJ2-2	TGTGCCAGCATGATCCGTCTAGGAGACGTCGACACCGGGGAGCTGTTTTTT	CASMIRLGDVDTGELFF
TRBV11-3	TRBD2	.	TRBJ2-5	TGTGCCAGCAGCCGCACACTTAGCGGGAGCGGGGAGACCCAGTACTTC	CASSRTLSGSGETQYF
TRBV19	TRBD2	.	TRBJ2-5	TGTGCCAGTAGTATAGGGACTAGCGGCGGGGAGACCCAGTACTTC	CASSIGTSGGETQYF
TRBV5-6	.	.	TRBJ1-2	TGTGCCAGCAGCTTGGCCGGGATACTGTCGCATGGCTACACCTTC	CASSLAGILSHGYTF
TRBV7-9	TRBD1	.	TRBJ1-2	TGTGCCAGCAGCTATGGGACAGGGGGTGAGGGCTACACCTTC	CASSYGTGGEGYTF